The clone carrying this T cell receptor (beta chain) appeared a few times. Its antigen is not known. This sample is drawn from a study of T cell repertoires in cytomegalovirus infection. A single record per CDR3 protein comes from TCRdb applying MiXCR to the reads. The sample includes 380,000 or so distinct CDR3 sequences, 34% of them seen just once. Losses at the gene ends were 0 bases for V and 7 bases for J; bases not matched to a gene: 9. CDR1 is SGHAT and CDR2 is FQNNGV in the germline V gene. The CDR3 totals 17 residues. This clonotype originated in a human donor in good health (CMV status not recorded). Some clones in this sample may be carry-over from other donors' samples. This sequence joins TRBV11-2 and TRBJ2-3, with TRBD2 matching 11 bases. Specimen: cultured PBMCs, collected from culture after CMV antigen stimulation. CDR3 sequence reads: CASSLELAGALIHTQYF. CDR3 nucleotides: TGTGCCAGCAGCTTAGAACTAGCGGGAGCTTTGATCCATACGCAGTATTTT.